Below, 27 T cell receptor beta chains from the same sample are listed, as sequenced in a study of T cells in Graves' hyperthyroidism and ophthalmopathy. TCR beta CDR3 sequences were amplified from RNA transcripts. Carried out on the TCR CDR3, a first-round RT-PCR used the HTBI primer set. TCRdb reprocessed the multiplex PCR reads with MiXCR, giving one entry per CDR3 protein. This sample yields 340,000 or so distinct CDR3 sequences, of which roughly 15% are seen a single time; roughly 33% belongs to the top ten. Sequenced material: blood. Receptor source: a man aged 30 to 39 with Graves' hyperthyroidism.

The chain joins TRBV29-1 to TRBJ2-5, with TRBD1 identical over 8 bases. J was trimmed by 2 bases and V by 7 bases; bases with no gene match: 15. The germline V gene has CDR1 SQVTM and CDR2 ANQGSEA. This CDR3 is 16 amino acids long. The CDR3 spells CSAGGGQGDFQETQYF. In DNA form, the CDR3 reads TGCAGCGCCGGCGGAGGACAGGGAGACTTTCAAGAGACCCAGTACTTC.

The chain employs TRBV6-9 and TRBJ2-2; weak D call: TRBD2 (6 bases). The CDR3 covers 16 residues. The V and J ends lost 3 bases and 0 bases respectively, with 11 bases between them. Germline V gene sequence: CDR1 MNHGY, CDR2 SVAAGI. DNA for the CDR3: TGTGCCAGCAGTTACCGCGGGGTGGCGAACACCGGGGAGCTGTTTTTT. Its translation is CASSYRGVANTGELFF.

CDR3 nucleotide sequence: TGTGCCAGCAGCTCCATCGGGACGTCCAACACTGAAGCTTTCTTT. Translating it yields CASSSIGTSNTEAFF. The chain couples TRBV7-2 to TRBJ1-1; the D gene is possibly TRBD1 (5 bases). The germline V gene encodes CDR1 SGHTA and CDR2 FQGNSA. This CDR3 is 15 amino acids long. Trimming left V 4 bases short and J 2 bases short, with 14 bases between.

This clonotype was observed a few times. This chain joins TRBV9 and TRBJ2-1; D gene ambiguous. V was trimmed by 2 bases and J by 0 bases, leaving 12 bases between them. The germline CDR1 and CDR2 sequences are SGDLS and YYNGEE. The CDR3 loop spans 16 amino acids. The CDR3 coding sequence is TGTGCCAGCAGCGTTACGGCCGATCACTCCTACAATGAGCAGTTCTTC. As protein: CASSVTADHSYNEQFF.

This clonotype occurred many times. The rearrangement uses TRBV19 and TRBJ1-1, with TRBD1 as a possible D gene (6 bases). CDR1 and CDR2 from the germline V gene are LNHDA and SQIVND (reference sequence). CDR3 length equals 13 residues. V was cut by 5 bases and J by 5 bases, with 12 bases left in between. The CDR3 region is CASSFWGPTEAFF. CDR3 nucleotides: TGTGCCAGTAGTTTCTGGGGGCCGACTGAAGCTTTCTTT.

This clonotype appeared many times. The V gene is TRBV30, the J gene TRBJ1-3; D gene unclear. This CDR3 contains 14 residues. Trimming removed 1 base at V and 0 bases at J, with 7 bases between. The germline CDR1 and CDR2 sequences are GTSNPN and SVGIG (reference sequence). DNA for the CDR3: TGTGCCTGGAGTGATTACAGCTCTGGAAACACCATATATTTT. It translates to CAWSDYSSGNTIYF. The variable domain in full, completed from reference TRBV30 and TRBJ1-3, reads SQTIHQWPATLVQPVGSPLSLECTVEGTSNPNLYWYRQAAGRGLQLLFYSVGIGQISSEVPQNLSASRPQDRQFILSSKKLLLSDSGFYLCAWSDYSSGNTIYFGEGSWLTVV.

There are many counts of this clonotype. V is TRBV5-8 and J is TRBJ2-7; 11 nucleotides line up with TRBD1. The CDR3 is 14 amino acids. Germline trimming cut 3 bases from V and 4 bases from J; bases unmatched to any gene: 3. Germline V gives CDR1 SGHTS, CDR2 YDEGEE. The CDR3 DNA follows: TGTGCCAGCAGCTGGGGACAGGGGGAATACGAGCAGTACTTC. Its protein product is CASSWGQGEYEQYF.

The sample holds a few counts of this clonotype. V is TRBV7-9 and J is TRBJ1-5; D is uncertain. V lost 5 bases to trimming and J lost 3 bases, with 11 bases between them. Germline CDR1 SEHNR, CDR2 FQNEAQ (reference sequence). CDR3 length: 14 residues. The CDR3 sequence is CASSPPKVNQPQHF. CDR3 nucleotides: TGTGCCAGCAGCCCCCCCAAGGTCAATCAGCCCCAGCATTTT. Full variable domain (outside the CDR3, taken from reference TRBV7-9 and TRBJ1-5): DTGVSQNPRHKITKRGQNVTFRCDPISEHNRLYWYRQTLGQGPEFLTYFQNEAQLEKSRLLSDRFSAERPKGSFSTLEIQRTEQGDSAMYLCASSPPKVNQPQHFGDGTRLSIL.

This clonotype has a count of ten or more. The chain has TRBV3-1 and TRBJ2-7, with a weak D call TRBD1 (6 bases). This CDR3 has 13 amino acids. Trimming took 2 bases from V and 7 from J, leaving 12 bases between them. Germline V gene data show CDR1 as LGHDT and CDR2 as YNNKEL (reference sequence). CDR3 loop: CASSQYLQGEQYF. The CDR3 DNA reads as TGTGCCAGCAGCCAATACCTACAGGGTGAGCAGTACTTC.

This clonotype was counted a single time. The chain carries TRBV10-3 and TRBJ1-1; 9 bases are a match to TRBD1. CDR3 length: 14 amino acids. Germline assignment: CDR1 ENHRY and CDR2 SYGVKD. The V and J ends lost 10 bases and 4 bases, in that order; junction bases with no gene match: 10. CDR3 amino acids: CATLVQGAGTEAFF. The CDR3 bases are TGTGCCACGCTCGTACAGGGGGCTGGCACTGAAGCTTTCTTT.

This clonotype has ten or more counts. The chain combines TRBV3-1 with TRBJ2-1, with 9 nucleotides matching TRBD2. The CDR3 extends over 15 amino acids. Germline values: CDR1 LGHDT, CDR2 YNNKEL (reference sequence). V lost 3 bases to trimming and J lost 0 bases; unmatched junction nucleotides: 0. CDR3 region: CASSQREGSYNEQFF. CDR3 DNA sequence: TGTGCCAGCAGCCAGCGGGAGGGCTCCTACAATGAGCAGTTCTTC.

V is TRBV12-5 and J is TRBJ1-1; D unresolved. This CDR3 comprises 13 residues. Germline V CDR1 and CDR2: LGHNT, FRNRAP. V shed 2 bases and J shed 6 bases, with 10 bases lying between them. The CDR3: CASGLSLDAEAFF. The CDR3 coding sequence is TGTGCTAGTGGTTTGAGTTTGGACGCTGAAGCTTTCTTT.

The chain joins TRBV10-1 to TRBJ2-1; 8 nucleotides align to TRBD1. This CDR3 contains 17 residues. V shed 4 bases, J shed 5 bases, and the junction held 13 bases outside the gene matches. Germline CDR1 WNHNN, CDR2 SYGVQD (reference sequence). CDR3 in DNA: TGCGCCAGCAGTGTCCGGACAGGGACGACCCCCCACAATGAGCAGTTCTTC. Its translation is CASSVRTGTTPHNEQFF.

This clonotype has at least ten counts. The chain has TRBV3-1 and TRBJ2-5, with D unclear. There are 11 residues in the CDR3. Trimming took off 1 base at V and 10 bases at J, with 7 bases between the two ends. Germline lookup yields CDR1 LGHDT and CDR2 YNNKEL (reference sequence). The chain's CDR3 is CASSQGGSQYF. The CDR3 DNA reads TGTGCCAGCAGCCAAGGAGGCAGCCAGTACTTC.

This clonotype showed up many times. This sequence joins TRBV3-1 and TRBJ2-7, with D unresolved. The CDR3 spans 15 residues. V lost 0 bases and J lost 3, with 12 bases in between. Germline V CDR1 and CDR2: LGHDT, YNNKEL (reference sequence). CDR3 protein: CASSQDWSGNYEQYF. The CDR3 DNA reads TGTGCCAGCAGCCAAGATTGGTCTGGGAACTACGAGCAGTACTTC.

With regard to this clonotype: A much larger clonotype is one base distant, so this may be a read error. The chain couples TRBV11-2 to TRBJ2-1; TRBD2 might be the D (5 bases). CDR1 is SGHAT and CDR2 is FQNNGV in the germline V gene. This CDR3 has 14 residues. The CDR3 DNA reads as TGTGCCAGCAGCTTAGGACTACTTTACAATGTGCAGTTCTTC. The encoded protein is CASSLGLLYNVQFF. Together with reference TRBV11-2 and TRBJ2-1, the CDR3 gives the full variable domain: EAGVAQSPRYKIIEKRQSVAFWCNPISGHATLYWYQQILGQGPKLLIQFQNNGVVDDSQLPKDRFSAERLKGVDSTLKIQPAKLEDSAVYLCASSLGLLYNVQFFGPGTRLTVL.

This clonotype was found a few times. The chain uses TRBV7-8 and TRBJ2-1, with 12 nucleotides matching TRBD2. The germline gives CDR1 SGHVS, CDR2 FQNEAQ. J was trimmed by 7 bases and V by 5 bases; bases with no gene match: 6. CDR3 length: 15 residues. CDR3 region: CASSVRLAGVNEQFF. The CDR3 bases are TGTGCCAGCAGCGTCCGACTAGCGGGAGTAAATGAGCAGTTCTTC.

The rearrangement uses TRBV27 and TRBJ2-7; 9 nucleotides match TRBD1. With V trimmed by 5 bases and J by 7 bases, 6 bases remained unmatched. The length of the CDR3 is 13 residues. Germline loops: CDR1 MNHEY, CDR2 SMNVEV (reference sequence). The CDR3 DNA reads TGTGCCAGCAGTACCCGGACAGGGGAGGAGCAGTACTTC. Encoded protein: CASSTRTGEEQYF.

A few counts support this clonotype. V usage is TRBV5-1 and J usage is TRBJ2-5; 7 nucleotides agree with TRBD1. This CDR3 contains 13 residues. Trimming cost V 6 bases and J 2 bases; bases outside gene matches: 4. Germline CDR1 and CDR2: SGHRS and YFSETQ. This chain's CDR3 is CASTQGEQETQYF. The CDR3 region has the DNA TGCGCCAGCACCCAGGGGGAGCAAGAGACCCAGTACTTC.

This clonotype was observed a few times. The rearrangement joins TRBV7-9 to TRBJ2-5; D call uncertain. V was cut by 7 bases and J by 0 bases, with 15 bases left in between. The CDR3 is made up of 15 amino acids. The germline V gene encodes CDR1 SEHNR and CDR2 FQNEAQ (reference sequence). The CDR3 DNA follows: TGTGCCAGCACCCCCGGACGGATTTACCAAGAGACCCAGTACTTC. It encodes CASTPGRIYQETQYF.

This clonotype came up many times. V and J are TRBV12-3 or TRBV12-4 and TRBJ2-3; 8 nucleotides align to TRBD2. CDR3 length: 14 residues. Trimming removed 8 bases from V and 1 base from J; junction bases left unmatched: 5. CDR3 in amino acids: CASHRSGGTDTQYF. The DNA for the CDR3 is TGTGCCAGCCATCGTAGCGGGGGCACAGATACGCAGTATTTT.

This clonotype was detected only a few times. This chain uses TRBV9 with TRBJ2-3, with 7 bases fitting TRBD2. Germline-derived CDR1 and CDR2 are SGDLS and YYNGEE. CDR3 size: 15 residues. The trim removed 4 bases at V and 1 base at J, leaving 6 bases unmatched. The CDR3 DNA reads as TGTGCCAGCAGCACCTCTAGCGGCCGCACAGATACGCAGTATTTT. This codes for CASSTSSGRTDTQYF.

At least ten counts were recorded for this clonotype. The J gene is TRBJ2-7, the V gene TRBV20-1; D is perhaps TRBD1 (5 bases). The CDR3 contains 11 residues. CDR1 DFQATT and CDR2 SNEGSKA come from the germline V gene (reference sequence). The V end was cut by 6 bases, the J end by 3 bases, with 9 bases between. The CDR3 region is CSANQGYEQYF. The CDR3 region has the DNA TGCAGTGCCAACCAGGGCTACGAGCAGTACTTC.

The V and J genes are TRBV6-9 and TRBJ2-1; 7 bases line up with TRBD2. CDR1 is MNHGY and CDR2 is SVAAGI in the germline V gene. V shed 1 base and J 4 bases; nucleotides not matched to a gene: 4. The CDR3 covers 15 residues. The CDR3 sequence is CASSYWLADYNEQFF. CDR3 DNA: TGTGCCAGCAGTTATTGGCTAGCGGATTACAATGAGCAGTTCTTC.

This clonotype was seen a few times. The chain links TRBV6-1 to TRBJ2-1; 9 nucleotides align to TRBD2. Germline CDR1 MNHNS, CDR2 SASEGT. V was clipped by 3 bases and J by 4 bases; unmatched bases: 4. The CDR3 length is 15 residues. CDR3 loop: CASSDPLAGYNEQFF. CDR3 in DNA: TGTGCCAGCAGTGATCCGCTAGCGGGATACAATGAGCAGTTCTTC.

The rearrangement links TRBV4-1 to TRBJ1-5; 8 bases match TRBD1. Germline CDR1 and CDR2: MGHRA and YSYEKL. This CDR3 contains 16 residues. J lost 7 bases, V lost 1 base, and 9 bases had no gene match. CDR3 sequence: CASSQGTGIFGQPQHF. As DNA, the CDR3 is TGCGCCAGCAGCCAAGGGACAGGGATTTTCGGGCAGCCCCAGCATTTT.

This clonotype was seen ten or more times. This chain connects TRBV28 to TRBJ1-5, with D unclear. Germline-derived CDR1 and CDR2 are MDHEN and SYDVKM. V dropped 1 base and J dropped 4 bases, with 5 bases sitting between them. The CDR3 has 13 residues. CDR3 coding DNA: TGTGCCAGCAGTTTATCAGCGAATCAGCCCCAGCATTTT. This translates into CASSLSANQPQHF.